These 32 T cell receptor beta chains came from one sample sequenced in a study of tumor and adjacent non-tumor tissue in lung cancer. A modified ARM-PCR protocol with three rounds of nested PCR amplified TCRbeta. TCRdb fed the multiplex PCR reads into MiXCR, producing one record per CDR3 protein. The table lists roughly 81,000 distinct CDR3 sequences, about 66% of them singletons, with roughly 15% in the top ten. No cell sorting was done before RNA was extracted from the tissue. Sequenced sample: lung tumor tissue. All receptors derive from a man in his 70s with non-small cell lung cancer.

As to this clonotype: The conserved closing phenylalanine or tryptophan is absent in this CDR3, likely reflecting a read error. DNA for the CDR3: TGTGCCTGCACTCCAAGCACTGGAGGAACAGATACGCAGTATCTT. Translating it yields CACTPSTGGTDTQYL. This chain uses TRBV28 with TRBJ2-3; D is possibly TRBD2 (5 bases). Germline CDR1 and CDR2: MDHEN and SYDVKM. V was pared by 11 bases and J by 3 bases, with 21 bases between. The CDR3 spans 15 residues.

This clonotype was recorded many times. V is TRBV5-8 and J is TRBJ2-1; 9 bases are a match to TRBD1. With 5 bases clipped from V and 4 bases from J, the junction kept 13 bases outside the gene matches. The CDR3 covers 17 residues. Per germline, CDR1 SGHTS and CDR2 YDEGEE. The CDR3 protein is CASRNHRGPGWYNEQFF. CDR3 coding DNA: TGTGCCAGCAGGAATCACAGGGGGCCCGGATGGTACAATGAGCAGTTCTTC.

As regards this clonotype: At one end, the junction sequence differs from germline, possibly due to a read error. The chain links TRBV10-3 to TRBJ1-2, with 8 positions matching TRBD1. Germline assignment: CDR1 ENHRY and CDR2 SYGVKD. The CDR3 covers 12 residues. CDR3 loop: CAIKETGDGYTF. Written as DNA, the CDR3 is TGCGCCATCAAAGAGACAGGGGATGGCTACACCTTC.

V and J are TRBV11-1 and TRBJ1-5; perhaps TRBD1 as D (7 bases). The end of the DNA aligns better with TRBJ2-3, so the J call may be wrong. The CDR3 totals 15 residues. The germline V gene encodes CDR1 SGHAT and CDR2 FQDESV (reference sequence). The chain's CDR3 is CASSTHRGGNQRQYF. CDR3 bases: TGTGCCAGCAGCACCCACAGGGGAGGCAATCAGCGCCAGTATTTT.

With respect to this clonotype: One end of the junction does not line up with germline, which may come from a read error. The chain couples TRBV11-2 to TRBJ2-7, with TRBD1 as a possible D gene (5 bases). Germline CDR1 is SGHAT and CDR2 is FQNNGV. This CDR3 region has 13 residues. DNA of the CDR3: TGTGTCAGCAGCTTAGATCCAGGGCACGAGCAGTGCTTC. Translated, it gives CVSSLDPGHEQCF.

As for this clonotype: A single base separates this from a much larger clone, so it may be a read error. The V and J genes are TRBV4-1 and TRBJ2-7; TRBD1 matches at 9 bases. The CDR3 consists of 19 residues. In germline, CDR1 is MGHRA, CDR2 YSYEKL. Here the CDR3 reads CTSSQVWGQGLTPSYEQYF. The CDR3 coding sequence is TGCACCAGCAGCCAAGTTTGGGGACAGGGACTAACTCCCTCCTACGAGCAGTACTTC.

The chain combines TRBV6-5 with TRBJ2-2; D uncertain. Deletions cut 7 bases from V and 6 bases from J, with 18 bases between. The CDR3 extends over 15 amino acids. From germline, CDR1 is MNHEY and CDR2 SVGAGI. The CDR3 DNA reads as TGTGCCAGCACCCCCTGGCTCTCGAATCCCGGGGAGCTGTTTTTT. It yields the protein CASTPWLSNPGELFF.

As to this clonotype: One junction end does not reproduce the germline sequence, and a read error may be involved. The CDR3 protein is CASSSGPRDTRYF. The CDR3 bases are TGTGCCAGCAGCTCGGGACCCAGAGATACGCGGTATTTT. The chain joins TRBV11-2 to TRBJ2-3; D tentatively reads TRBD1 or TRBD2 (5 bases each). Germline CDR1 SGHAT, CDR2 FQNNGV. The CDR3 extends over 13 amino acids. The full variable domain, rest sourced from reference TRBV11-2 and TRBJ2-3, is EAGVAQSPRYKIIEKRQSVAFWCNPISGHATLYWYQQILGQGPKLLIQFQNNGVVDDSQLPKDRFSAERLKGVDSTLKIQPAKLEDSAVYLCASSSGPRDTRYFGPGTRLTVL.

On this clonotype: One end of the junction fails to match germline, which may point to a read error. V gene TRBV7-3 combines with J gene TRBJ2-2; maybe TRBD2 (5 bases). Germline values: CDR1 SGHTA, CDR2 FQGTGA. This CDR3 is 13 amino acids long. CDR3 in amino acids: CDSIPLRGGELFF. The CDR3 DNA reads TGTGACAGCATCCCACTCCGGGGCGGGGAGCTGTTTTTT.

Of note for this clonotype: With a much larger clone just one base away, this may be a read error. The chain is built from TRBV5-1 and TRBJ2-5; tentatively, D is TRBD1 or TRBD2 (5 bases each). This CDR3 has 12 residues. Germline assignment: CDR1 SGHRS and CDR2 YFSETQ. The CDR3 protein is CASSERGEAQYF. CDR3 bases: TGCGCCAGCTCTGAGAGGGGAGAGGCCCAGTACTTC.

The genes are TRBV6-2 or TRBV6-3 and TRBJ1-5; D is perhaps TRBD1 (6 bases). Germline assignment: CDR1 MNHEY and CDR2 SVGEGT. The CDR3 extends over 15 amino acids. Trimming took 9 bases from V and 7 from J, leaving 22 bases between them. The CDR3 DNA follows: TGTGCCAGTCGACCCTCGGGGACACGAGGGCAGCCCCAGCATTTT. Translation: CASRPSGTRGQPQHF.

Regarding this clonotype: This may come from a read error, since a much larger clone is one base off. The chain employs TRBV14 and TRBJ2-5; D gene unclear. The CDR3 is 14 amino acids. Germline lookup yields CDR1 SGHDN and CDR2 FVKESK. This CDR3 is CASSYLGVQETQNF. The CDR3 DNA sequence: TGTGCCAGCAGCTACCTAGGAGTGCAAGAGACCCAGAACTTC.

This clonotype was observed many times. The chain combines TRBV5-5 with TRBJ1-3, with 9 nucleotides matching TRBD1. CDR1 and CDR2 (germline): SGHKS, YYEKEE (reference sequence). V lost 3 bases, J lost 2 bases, and 6 bases stayed unmatched. The CDR3 consists of 16 residues. CDR3 in amino acids: CASSWTGEGPGNTIYF. DNA of the CDR3: TGTGCCAGCAGCTGGACAGGGGAAGGCCCTGGAAACACCATATATTTT.

Regarding this clonotype: Because it lacks the conserved phenylalanine or tryptophan at the end, this CDR3 is likely a read error. This sequence joins TRBV4-2 and TRBJ1-3; 8 bases align to TRBD1. Germline trimming cut 4 bases from V and 7 bases from J; bases unmatched to any gene: 9. CDR1 LGHNA and CDR2 YNFKEQ come from the germline V gene. This CDR3 has 15 residues. CDR3 DNA sequence: TGTGCCAGCAGCCGAGGACAGGGCGATGGGAACACCATATATTCT. This codes for CASSRGQGDGNTIYS.

With respect to this clonotype: Its ends do not fully match the called genes, so a read error is possible. This chain connects TRBV20-1 to TRBJ1-4; the D is unclear. The CDR3 spans 12 residues. Per germline, CDR1 DFQATT and CDR2 SNEGSKA (reference sequence). The CDR3 reads CSAAGSSEKLFF. The CDR3 DNA sequence: TGCAGCGCCGCGGGGAGTTCGGAAAAATTGTTTTTT.

A remark on this clonotype: The CDR3 does not end in the conserved phenylalanine or tryptophan, so this is likely a read error. The chain is built from TRBV12-3 or TRBV12-4 and TRBJ1-1, with no clear D. This CDR3 region has 12 residues. The CDR3 loop is CVSSPLYTEAFI. CDR3 bases: TGTGTCAGCAGTCCTTTATACACTGAAGCTTTCATT.

As concerns this clonotype: With a much larger clone just one base away, this may be a read error. This chain connects TRBV6-6 to TRBJ2-7; D is unclear. Trimming shortened V by 0 bases and J by 6 bases, and 15 bases separated the two germline ends. The CDR3 is made up of 15 amino acids. CDR1 is MNHNY and CDR2 is SVGAGI in the germline V gene (reference sequence). The CDR3 protein is CASSYSSGWVAEQYF. CDR3 nucleotide sequence: TGTGCCAGCAGTTACTCGAGTGGTTGGGTTGCCGAGCAGTACTTC.

As regards this clonotype: Relative to the germline gene, one junction end is altered; a read error may explain this. This sequence joins TRBV10-2 and TRBJ2-2; either TRBD1 or TRBD2 may supply D (5 bases each). CDR1 is WSHSY, CDR2 SAAADI, per germline. The CDR3 runs to 15 residues. The CDR3 region has the DNA TGCGCCAGTAGTGATTGGGGGTGCCCCATCGGGGAGCTGTTTTTT. Translating it yields CASSDWGCPIGELFF.

This clonotype was picked up a small number of times. A much larger clone is a single base away; this may be a read error. The V and J genes are TRBV7-3 and TRBJ2-1; D unresolved. The ends were cut back, 2 bases at V and 6 bases at J, with 14 bases in the middle. The CDR3 extends over 15 amino acids. Germline V CDR1 and CDR2: SGHTA, FQGTGA. CDR3 residues: CASSLGVGWGNEQFF. The CDR3 DNA reads TGTGCCAGCAGCTTAGGGGTGGGGTGGGGCAATGAGCAGTTCTTC.

Concerning this clonotype itself: A read error may produce the germline difference seen at one junction end. The chain is built from TRBV28 and TRBJ2-2; 8 bases agree with TRBD1. CDR1 and CDR2 from the germline V gene are MDHEN and SYDVKM. This CDR3 has 14 amino acids. The CDR3 reads CASRSGGNTGELLF. The CDR3 bases are TGTGCCAGCAGATCAGGGGGCAATACCGGGGAGCTGCTTTTT. Complete variable domain (other parts from reference TRBV28 and TRBJ2-2): DVKVTQSSRYLVKRTGEKVFLECVQDMDHENMFWYRQDPGLGLRLIYFSYDVKMKEKGDIPEGYSVSREKKERFSLILESASTNQTSMYLCASRSGGNTGELLFGEGSRLTVL.

Judged by abundance, this clonotype is medium-sized. J is TRBJ2-5 and V is TRBV11-2, with 9 nucleotides matching TRBD2. From germline, CDR1 is SGHAT and CDR2 FQNNGV. The V and J ends lost 5 bases and 1 base, in that order; junction bases with no gene match: 5. The CDR3 totals 15 residues. CDR3 region: CASSPRGRVQETQYF. In DNA, the CDR3 is TGTGCCAGCAGCCCACGCGGGAGGGTCCAAGAGACCCAGTACTTC.

A note on this clonotype: One end of the junction fails to match germline, which may point to a read error. V gene TRBV11-2 combines with J gene TRBJ1-2; D is possibly TRBD1 (5 bases). This CDR3 has 12 residues. The germline CDR1 and CDR2 sequences are SGHAT and FQNNGV. The CDR3 loop is CASTSGDYGYTF. The CDR3 DNA sequence: TGTGCCAGCACCTCGGGGGACTATGGCTACACGTTC.

V usage is TRBV15 and J usage is TRBJ2-7; 7 bases line up with TRBD1. CDR3 length equals 16 residues. The V gene's germline CDR1 is LNHNV and CDR2 YYDKDF (reference sequence). The V segment lost 3 bases and the J segment 1 base; nucleotides outside the gene matches: 9. CDR3 nucleotide sequence: TGTGCCACCAGCAGTACTTCAGGGGGAAGATCCTACGAGCAGTACTTC. Translation: CATSSTSGGRSYEQYF.

The rearrangement links TRBV30 to TRBJ1-5; D is perhaps TRBD1 (6 bases). Germline CDR1 reads GTSNPN; CDR2 reads SVGIG (reference sequence). CDR3 length: 12 amino acids. This CDR3 is CTISGVGQPQHF. The CDR3 bases are TGTACTATTTCAGGGGTCGGGCAGCCCCAGCATTTT.

This clonotype showed up many times. The chain recombines TRBV6-5 with TRBJ1-2; D might be TRBD1 (6 bases). Looked up from germline, CDR1 is MNHEY and CDR2 is SVGAGI. The CDR3 loop spans 14 amino acids. Trimming took 7 bases from V and 6 from J, leaving 18 bases between them. CDR3: CASKNYRAVDGYTF. The CDR3 nucleotides are TGTGCCAGCAAAAACTACAGGGCGGTGGATGGCTACACCTTC.

On this clonotype: A much larger clonotype is one base distant, so this may be a read error. The chain joins TRBV20-1 to TRBJ2-7; 12 bases are a match to TRBD2. This CDR3 is 18 amino acids long. Germline V gives CDR1 DFQATT, CDR2 SNEGSKA (reference sequence). CDR3 bases: TGCAGTGTTAGAGGTCGGCTAGCGGGAGGGTATCAGACCTACGAGCAGTACTTC. It codes for CSVRGRLAGGYQTYEQYF.

This clonotype has a single count. The gene calls are TRBV18 and TRBJ1-1; D gene unclear. The CDR3 runs 17 residues. Per the germline V gene, CDR1 is KGHSH and CDR2 is LQKENI. V was trimmed by 5 bases and J by 4 bases, leaving 23 bases between them. CDR3 sequence: CASSEDAGYRRSTEAFF. The CDR3 nucleotides read TGTGCCAGCTCAGAGGACGCCGGGTATCGAAGATCCACTGAAGCTTTCTTT.

The chain couples TRBV11-2 to TRBJ2-7; 9 positions agree with TRBD2. Germline CDR1 reads SGHAT; CDR2 reads FQNNGV. V shed 6 bases and J 12 bases; nucleotides not matched to a gene: 21. The CDR3 spans 16 residues. CDR3: CASRGAYSGSSYDLYF. For the CDR3, the DNA is TGTGCCAGCAGGGGAGCTTATAGCGGGAGCTCCTACGACCTGTACTTC.

This clonotype was counted a few times. Being one base from a much bigger clone, this may be a read error. This sequence joins TRBV29-1 and TRBJ1-3; perhaps TRBD1 as D (5 bases). Germline values: CDR1 SQVTM, CDR2 ANQGSEA. The ends were cut back, 7 bases at V and 0 bases at J, with 16 bases in the middle. The CDR3 is 15 residues long. The CDR3 coding sequence is TGCAGCGCTGGGGGGGGTACCAGCTCTGGAAACACCATATATTTT. Translating it yields CSAGGGTSSGNTIYF.

This clonotype occurred many times. This chain links TRBV10-3 with TRBJ2-1; maybe TRBD1 (6 bases). The CDR3 length is 14 residues. Germline values: CDR1 ENHRY, CDR2 SYGVKD. V was shortened by 4 bases and J by 3 bases, with 10 bases between the two germline ends. The DNA of the CDR3 is TGTGCCATCAGTGCGGGACAAAACTACAATGAGCAGTTCTTC. Translation: CAISAGQNYNEQFF.

Remarks on this clonotype: A much larger clone sits a single nucleotide away, making a read error possible. J is TRBJ2-2 and V is TRBV6-1; perhaps TRBD1 as D (6 bases). This CDR3 contains 18 residues. V was cut by 4 bases and J by 0 bases, with 18 bases left in between. Per germline, CDR1 MNHNS and CDR2 SASEGT. The chain's CDR3 is CASSVRDKGYSNTGELFF. CDR3 in DNA: TGTGCCAGCAGTGTCCGGGACAAGGGATATTCGAACACCGGGGAGCTGTTTTTT.

Remarks on this clonotype: Likely a read error: the CDR3 ends without its conserved phenylalanine or tryptophan. The chain links TRBV11-2 to TRBJ2-6; 7 bases are shared with TRBD1. Germline assignment: CDR1 SGHAT and CDR2 FQNNGV. This CDR3 has 19 amino acids. The CDR3, as DNA: TGTGCCGGCAGCTCCCCGAGGGGAAGAGGGGGCTCTGGGGCCAACGCCCTGACTTTA. It yields the protein CAGSSPRGRGGSGANALTL.